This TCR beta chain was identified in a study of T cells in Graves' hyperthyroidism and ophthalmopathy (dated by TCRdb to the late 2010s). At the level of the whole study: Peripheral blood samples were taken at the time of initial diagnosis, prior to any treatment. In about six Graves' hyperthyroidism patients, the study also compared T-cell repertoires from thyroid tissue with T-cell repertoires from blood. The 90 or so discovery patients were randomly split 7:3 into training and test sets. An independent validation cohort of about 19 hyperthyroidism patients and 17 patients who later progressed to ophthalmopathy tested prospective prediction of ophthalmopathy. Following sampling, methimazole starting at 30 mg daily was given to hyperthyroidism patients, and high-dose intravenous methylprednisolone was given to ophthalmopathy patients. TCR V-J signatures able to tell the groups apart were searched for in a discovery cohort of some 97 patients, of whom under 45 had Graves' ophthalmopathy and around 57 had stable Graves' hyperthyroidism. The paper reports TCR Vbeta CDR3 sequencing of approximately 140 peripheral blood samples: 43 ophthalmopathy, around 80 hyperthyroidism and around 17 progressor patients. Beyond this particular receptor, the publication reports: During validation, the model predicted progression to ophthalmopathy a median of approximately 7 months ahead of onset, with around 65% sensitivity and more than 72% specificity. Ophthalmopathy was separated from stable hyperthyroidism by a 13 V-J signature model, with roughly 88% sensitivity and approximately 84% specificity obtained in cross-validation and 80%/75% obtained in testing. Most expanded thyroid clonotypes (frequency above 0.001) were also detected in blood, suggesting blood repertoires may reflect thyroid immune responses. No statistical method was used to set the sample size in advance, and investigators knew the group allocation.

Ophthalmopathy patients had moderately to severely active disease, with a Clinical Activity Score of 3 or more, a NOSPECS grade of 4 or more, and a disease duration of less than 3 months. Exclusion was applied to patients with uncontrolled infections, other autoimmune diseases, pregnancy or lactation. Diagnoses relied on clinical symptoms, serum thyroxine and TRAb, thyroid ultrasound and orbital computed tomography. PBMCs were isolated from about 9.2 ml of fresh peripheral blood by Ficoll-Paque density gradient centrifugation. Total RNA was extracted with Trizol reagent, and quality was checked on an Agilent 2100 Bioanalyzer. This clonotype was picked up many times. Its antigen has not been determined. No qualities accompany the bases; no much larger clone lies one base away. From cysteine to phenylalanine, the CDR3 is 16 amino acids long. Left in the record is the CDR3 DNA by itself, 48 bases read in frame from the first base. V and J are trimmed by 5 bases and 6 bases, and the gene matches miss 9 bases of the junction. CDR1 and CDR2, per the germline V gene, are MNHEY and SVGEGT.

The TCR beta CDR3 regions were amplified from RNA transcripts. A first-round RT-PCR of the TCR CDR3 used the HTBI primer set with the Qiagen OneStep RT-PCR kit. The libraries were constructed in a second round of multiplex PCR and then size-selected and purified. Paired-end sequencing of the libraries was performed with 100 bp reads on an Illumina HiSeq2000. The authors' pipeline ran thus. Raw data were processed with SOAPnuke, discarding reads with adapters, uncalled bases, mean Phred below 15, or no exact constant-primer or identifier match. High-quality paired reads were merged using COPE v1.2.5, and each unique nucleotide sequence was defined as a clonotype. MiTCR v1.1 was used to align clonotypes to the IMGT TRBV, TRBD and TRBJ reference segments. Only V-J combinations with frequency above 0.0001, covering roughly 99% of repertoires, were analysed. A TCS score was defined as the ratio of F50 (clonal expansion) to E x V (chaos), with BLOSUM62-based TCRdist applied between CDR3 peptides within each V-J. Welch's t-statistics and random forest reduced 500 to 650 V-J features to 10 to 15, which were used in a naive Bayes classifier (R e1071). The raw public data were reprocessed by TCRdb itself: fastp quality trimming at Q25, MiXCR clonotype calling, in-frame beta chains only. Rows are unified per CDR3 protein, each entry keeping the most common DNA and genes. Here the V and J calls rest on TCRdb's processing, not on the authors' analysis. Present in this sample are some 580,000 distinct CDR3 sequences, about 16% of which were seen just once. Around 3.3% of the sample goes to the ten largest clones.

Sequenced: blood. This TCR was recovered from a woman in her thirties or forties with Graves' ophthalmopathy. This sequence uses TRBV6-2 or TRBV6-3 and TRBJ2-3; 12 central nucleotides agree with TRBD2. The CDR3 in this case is CASSPRLAGEYDTQYF. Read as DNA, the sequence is TGTGCCAGCAGTCCAAGACTAGCGGGGGAGTATGATACGCAGTATTTT.